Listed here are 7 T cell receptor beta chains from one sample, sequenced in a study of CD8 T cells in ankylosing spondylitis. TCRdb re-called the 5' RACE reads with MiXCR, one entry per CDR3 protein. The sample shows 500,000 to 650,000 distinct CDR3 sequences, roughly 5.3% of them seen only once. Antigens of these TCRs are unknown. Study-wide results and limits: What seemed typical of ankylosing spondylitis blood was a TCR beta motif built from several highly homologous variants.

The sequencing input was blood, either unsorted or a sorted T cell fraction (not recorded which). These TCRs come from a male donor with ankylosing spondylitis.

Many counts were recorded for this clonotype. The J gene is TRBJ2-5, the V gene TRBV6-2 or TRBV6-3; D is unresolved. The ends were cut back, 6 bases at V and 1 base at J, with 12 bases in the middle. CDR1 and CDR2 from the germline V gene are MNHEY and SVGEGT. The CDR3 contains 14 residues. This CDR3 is CASRETAAQETQYF. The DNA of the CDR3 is TGTGCCAGCAGGGAAACAGCAGCCCAAGAGACCCAGTACTTC.

For the CDR3, the DNA is TGCAGCGTTGAACCCCATTCCGGGGCCCCCGGCAAAAATGGCTACACCTTC. Its translation is CSVEPHSGAPGKNGYTF. The chain carries TRBV29-1 and TRBJ1-2, with D perhaps TRBD1 (5 bases). The germline V gene has CDR1 SQVTM and CDR2 ANQGSEA. This CDR3 is 17 amino acids long. Trimming left V 2 bases short and J 6 bases short, with 25 bases between.

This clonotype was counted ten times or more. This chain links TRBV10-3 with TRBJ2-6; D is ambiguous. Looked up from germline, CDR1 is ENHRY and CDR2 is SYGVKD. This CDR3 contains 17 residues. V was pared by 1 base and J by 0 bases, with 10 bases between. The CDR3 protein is CAISEWLSSSGANVLTF. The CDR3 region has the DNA TGTGCCATCAGTGAGTGGCTGTCCTCCTCTGGGGCCAACGTCCTGACTTTC.

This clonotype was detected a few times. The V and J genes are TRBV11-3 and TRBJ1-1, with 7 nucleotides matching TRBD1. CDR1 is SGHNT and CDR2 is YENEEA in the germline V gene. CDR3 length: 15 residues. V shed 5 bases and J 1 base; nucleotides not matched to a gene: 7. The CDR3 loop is CASSPGGQRNTEAFF. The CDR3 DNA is TGTGCCAGCAGCCCTGGGGGACAGAGGAACACTGAAGCTTTCTTT.

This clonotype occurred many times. The CDR3 DNA follows: TGTGCCAGCAGCCGTGGACAACCTGATCAGCCCCAGCATTTT. The encoded protein is CASSRGQPDQPQHF. This rearrangement joins TRBV7-9 to TRBJ1-5, with TRBD1 as a possible D gene (5 bases). This CDR3 contains 14 residues. CDR1 is SEHNR and CDR2 is FQNEAQ in the germline V gene (reference sequence). V was shortened by 5 bases and J by 5 bases, with 13 bases between the two germline ends.

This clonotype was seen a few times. The CDR3 is CASSQAVGGSTSGELFF. CDR3 coding DNA: TGCGCCAGCAGCCAAGCCGTGGGAGGAAGCACATCCGGGGAGCTGTTTTTT. This sequence joins TRBV4-3 and TRBJ2-2, with D possibly TRBD2 on 6 matching bases. The CDR3 runs 17 residues. The ends were cut back, 1 base at V and 6 bases at J, with 18 bases in the middle. Germline V gene sequence: CDR1 LGHNA, CDR2 YSLEER.

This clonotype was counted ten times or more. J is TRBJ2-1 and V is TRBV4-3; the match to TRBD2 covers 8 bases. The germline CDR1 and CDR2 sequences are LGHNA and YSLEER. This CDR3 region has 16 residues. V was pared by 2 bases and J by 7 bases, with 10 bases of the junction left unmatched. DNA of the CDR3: TGCGCCAGCAGCCAAACGCCGGGACTAGGTTTGAATGAGCAGTTCTTC. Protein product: CASSQTPGLGLNEQFF.